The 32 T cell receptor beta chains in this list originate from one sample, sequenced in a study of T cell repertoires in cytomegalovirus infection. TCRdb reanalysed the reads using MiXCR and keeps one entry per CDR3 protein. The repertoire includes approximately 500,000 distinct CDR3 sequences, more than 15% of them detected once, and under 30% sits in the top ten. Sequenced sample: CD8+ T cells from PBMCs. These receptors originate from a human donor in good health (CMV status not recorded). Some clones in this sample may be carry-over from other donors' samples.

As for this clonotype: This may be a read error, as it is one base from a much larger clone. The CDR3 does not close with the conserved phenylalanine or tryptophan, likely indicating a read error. The CDR3 coding sequence is TGTGCCAGCAGTTCAGACCGGGGGCCCGCAGGTTACAATGAGCAGTTCTTA. Protein product: CASSSDRGPAGYNEQFL. V is TRBV6-5 and J is TRBJ2-1, with D perhaps TRBD1 or TRBD2 (6 bases each). Per germline, CDR1 MNHEY and CDR2 SVGAGI. Trimming took 4 bases from V and 4 from J, leaving 20 bases between them. The CDR3 runs 17 residues.

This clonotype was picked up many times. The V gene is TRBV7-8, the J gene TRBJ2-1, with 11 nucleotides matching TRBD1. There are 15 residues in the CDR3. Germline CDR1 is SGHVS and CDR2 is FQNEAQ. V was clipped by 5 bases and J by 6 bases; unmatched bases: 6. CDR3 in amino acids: CASSLSGTGGNEQFF. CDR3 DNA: TGTGCCAGCAGCCTCTCCGGGACAGGGGGCAATGAGCAGTTCTTC.

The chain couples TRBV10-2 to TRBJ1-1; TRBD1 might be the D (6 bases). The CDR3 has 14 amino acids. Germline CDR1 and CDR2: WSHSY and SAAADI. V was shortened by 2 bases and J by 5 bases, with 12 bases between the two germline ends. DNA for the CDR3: TGCGCCAGCAGTGAGAGTAGGGGGGCTACTGAAGCTTTCTTT. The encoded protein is CASSESRGATEAFF.

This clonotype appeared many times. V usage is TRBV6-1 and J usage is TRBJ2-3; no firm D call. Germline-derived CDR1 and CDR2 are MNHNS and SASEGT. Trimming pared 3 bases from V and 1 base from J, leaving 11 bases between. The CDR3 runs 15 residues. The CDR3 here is CASSEPPGGTDTQYF. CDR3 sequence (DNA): TGTGCCAGCAGTGAGCCCCCTGGCGGCACAGATACGCAGTATTTT.

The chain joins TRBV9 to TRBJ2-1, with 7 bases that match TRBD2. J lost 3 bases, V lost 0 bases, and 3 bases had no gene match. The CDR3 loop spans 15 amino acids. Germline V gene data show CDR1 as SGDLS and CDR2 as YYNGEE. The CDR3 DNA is TGTGCCAGCAGCGTAGGCGGGGGTTTCTACAATGAGCAGTTCTTC. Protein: CASSVGGGFYNEQFF. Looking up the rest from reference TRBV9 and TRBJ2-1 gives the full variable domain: DSGVTQTPKHLITATGQRVTLRCSPRSGDLSVYWYQQSLDQGLQFLIQYYNGEERAKGNILERFSAQQFPDLHSELNLSSLELGDSALYFCASSVGGGFYNEQFFGPGTRLTVL.

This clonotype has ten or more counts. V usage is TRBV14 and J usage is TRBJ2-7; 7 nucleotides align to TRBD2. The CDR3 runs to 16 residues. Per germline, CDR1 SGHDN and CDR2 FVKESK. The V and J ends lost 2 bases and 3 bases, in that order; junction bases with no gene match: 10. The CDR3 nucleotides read TGTGCCAGCAGCCAAAAAAGGGGCGGGGGTTTCTACGAGCAGTACTTC. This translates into CASSQKRGGGFYEQYF.

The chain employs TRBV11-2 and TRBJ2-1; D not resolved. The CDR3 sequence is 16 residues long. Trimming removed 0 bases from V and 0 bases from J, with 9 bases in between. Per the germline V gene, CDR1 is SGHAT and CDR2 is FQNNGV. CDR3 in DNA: TGTGCCAGCAGCTTAGATCGGGCGAACTCCTACAATGAGCAGTTCTTC. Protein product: CASSLDRANSYNEQFF.

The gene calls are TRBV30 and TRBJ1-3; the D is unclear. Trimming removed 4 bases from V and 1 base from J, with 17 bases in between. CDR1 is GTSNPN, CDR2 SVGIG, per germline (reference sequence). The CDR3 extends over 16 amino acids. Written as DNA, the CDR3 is TGTGCCTGGAATCTGCTCCAAAGCGAATCTGGAAACACCATATATTTT. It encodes CAWNLLQSESGNTIYF.

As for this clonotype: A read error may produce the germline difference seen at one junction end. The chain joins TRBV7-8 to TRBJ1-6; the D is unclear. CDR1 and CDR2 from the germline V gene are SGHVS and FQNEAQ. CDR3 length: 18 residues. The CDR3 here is CASSLEYAGRYSNSPLHF. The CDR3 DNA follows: TGTGCCAGCAGCTTAGAATACGCGGGGAGGTATAGTAATTCTCCCCTCCACTTT.

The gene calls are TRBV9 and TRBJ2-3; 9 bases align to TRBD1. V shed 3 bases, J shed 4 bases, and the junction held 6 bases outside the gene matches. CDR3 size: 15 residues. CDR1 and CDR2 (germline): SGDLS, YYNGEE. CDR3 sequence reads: CASSAGQGGADTQYF. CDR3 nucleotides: TGTGCCAGCAGCGCGGGACAGGGCGGCGCAGATACGCAGTATTTT.

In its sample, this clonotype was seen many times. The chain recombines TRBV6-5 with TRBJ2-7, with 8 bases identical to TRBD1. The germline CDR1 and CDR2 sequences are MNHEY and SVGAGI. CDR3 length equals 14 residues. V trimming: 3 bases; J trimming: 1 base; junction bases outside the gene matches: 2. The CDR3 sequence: CASSYGDRSYEQYF. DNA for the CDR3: TGTGCCAGCAGTTATGGGGACAGGTCCTACGAGCAGTACTTC.

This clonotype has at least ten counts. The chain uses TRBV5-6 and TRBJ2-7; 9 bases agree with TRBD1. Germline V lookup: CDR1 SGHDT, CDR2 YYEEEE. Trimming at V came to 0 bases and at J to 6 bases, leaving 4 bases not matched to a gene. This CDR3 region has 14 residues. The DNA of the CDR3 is TGTGCCAGCAGCTTGGCCGGGACAGGGTTCGAGCAGTACTTC. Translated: CASSLAGTGFEQYF. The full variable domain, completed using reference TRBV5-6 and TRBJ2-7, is DAGVTQSPTHLIKTRGQQVTLRCSPKSGHDTVSWYQQALGQGPQFIFQYYEEEERQRGNFPDRFSGHQFPNYSSELNVNALLLGDSALYLCASSLAGTGFEQYFGPGTRLTVT.

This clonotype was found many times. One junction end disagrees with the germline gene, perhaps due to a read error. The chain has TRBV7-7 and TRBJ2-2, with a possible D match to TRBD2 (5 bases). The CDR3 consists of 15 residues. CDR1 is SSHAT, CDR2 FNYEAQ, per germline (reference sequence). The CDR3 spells CASSLAIGSTGELFF. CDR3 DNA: TGTGCTAGCAGCTTAGCGATCGGGTCCACCGGGGAGCTGTTTTTT.

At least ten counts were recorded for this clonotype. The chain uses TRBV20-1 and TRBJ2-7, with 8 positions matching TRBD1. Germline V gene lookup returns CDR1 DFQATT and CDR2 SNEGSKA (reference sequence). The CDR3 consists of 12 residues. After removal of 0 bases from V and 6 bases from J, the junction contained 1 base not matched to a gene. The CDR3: CSAREQGVEQYF. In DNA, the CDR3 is TGCAGTGCTAGAGAACAGGGGGTCGAGCAGTACTTC.

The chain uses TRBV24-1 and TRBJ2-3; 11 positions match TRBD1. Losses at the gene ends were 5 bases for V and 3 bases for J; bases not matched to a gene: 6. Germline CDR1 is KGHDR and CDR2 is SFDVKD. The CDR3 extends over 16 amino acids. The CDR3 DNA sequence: TGTGCCACCAGTGCCCGGACAGGGGGCGAAACAGATACGCAGTATTTT. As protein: CATSARTGGETDTQYF.

The chain's CDR3 is CASSLIGFGAVNTEAFF. CDR3 coding DNA: TGCGCCAGCAGCTTGATAGGCTTTGGGGCGGTGAACACTGAAGCTTTCTTT. The V and J genes are TRBV5-1 and TRBJ1-1; possible D gene TRBD1, 5 bases. Germline V lookup: CDR1 SGHRS, CDR2 YFSETQ. The CDR3 is made up of 17 amino acids. Trimming took off 1 base at V and 0 bases at J, with 16 bases between the two ends. The whole variable domain, filled in from reference TRBV5-1 and TRBJ1-1, reads KAGVTQTPRYLIKTRGQQVTLSCSPISGHRSVSWYQQTPGQGLQFLFEYFSETQRNKGNFPGRFSGRQFSNSRSEMNVSTLELGDSALYLCASSLIGFGAVNTEAFFGQGTRLTVV.

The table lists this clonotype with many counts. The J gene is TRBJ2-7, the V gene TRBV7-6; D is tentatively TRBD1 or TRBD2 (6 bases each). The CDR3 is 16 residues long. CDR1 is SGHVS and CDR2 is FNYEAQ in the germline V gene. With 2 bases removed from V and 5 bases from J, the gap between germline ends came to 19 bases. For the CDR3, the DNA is TGTGCCAGCAGCTTAAAGCTAGGGGGGACTGGGGACGAGCAGTACTTC. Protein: CASSLKLGGTGDEQYF.

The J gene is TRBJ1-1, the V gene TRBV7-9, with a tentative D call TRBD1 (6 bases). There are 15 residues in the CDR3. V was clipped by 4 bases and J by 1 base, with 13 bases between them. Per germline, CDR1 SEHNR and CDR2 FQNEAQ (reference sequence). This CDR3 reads CASSYPGHQNTEAFF. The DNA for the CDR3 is TGTGCCAGCAGCTATCCGGGACACCAGAACACTGAAGCTTTCTTT. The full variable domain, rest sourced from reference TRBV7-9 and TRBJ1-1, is DTGVSQNPRHKITKRGQNVTFRCDPISEHNRLYWYRQTLGQGPEFLTYFQNEAQLEKSRLLSDRFSAERPKGSFSTLEIQRTEQGDSAMYLCASSYPGHQNTEAFFGQGTRLTVV.

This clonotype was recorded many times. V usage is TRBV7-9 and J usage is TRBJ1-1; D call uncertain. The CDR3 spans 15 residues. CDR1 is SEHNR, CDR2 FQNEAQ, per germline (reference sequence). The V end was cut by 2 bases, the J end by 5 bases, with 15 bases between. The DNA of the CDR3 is TGTGCCAGCAGCTTAAATTTGGCAGGCGAAACTGAAGCTTTCTTT. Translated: CASSLNLAGETEAFF.

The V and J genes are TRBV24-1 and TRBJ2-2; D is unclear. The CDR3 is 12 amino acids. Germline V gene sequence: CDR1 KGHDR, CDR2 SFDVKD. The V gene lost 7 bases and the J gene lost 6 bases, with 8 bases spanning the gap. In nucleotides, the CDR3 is TGTGCCACCAGAGACACGGCCGGGGAGCTGTTTTTT. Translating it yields CATRDTAGELFF.

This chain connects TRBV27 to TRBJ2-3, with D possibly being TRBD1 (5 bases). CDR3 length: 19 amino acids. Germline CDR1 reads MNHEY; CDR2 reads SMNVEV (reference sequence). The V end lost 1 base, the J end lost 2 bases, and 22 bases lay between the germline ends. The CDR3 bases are TGTGCCAGCAGTTTATATTTCTGGGGTAGGGGTTCAGACACAGATACGCAGTATTTT. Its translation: CASSLYFWGRGSDTDTQYF.

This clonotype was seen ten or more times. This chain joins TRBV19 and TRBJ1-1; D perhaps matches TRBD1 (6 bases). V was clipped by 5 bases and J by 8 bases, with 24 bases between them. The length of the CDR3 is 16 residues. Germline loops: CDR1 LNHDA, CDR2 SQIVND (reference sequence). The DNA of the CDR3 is TGTGCCAGTAGTCGCCTAGATTCCGGGGGCGTCTCGGAAGCTTTCTTT. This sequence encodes CASSRLDSGGVSEAFF. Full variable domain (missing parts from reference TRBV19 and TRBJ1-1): DGGITQSPKYLFRKEGQNVTLSCEQNLNHDAMYWYRQDPGQGLRLIYYSQIVNDFQKGDIAEGYSVSREKKESFPLTVTSAQKNPTAFYLCASSRLDSGGVSEAFFGQGTRLTVV.

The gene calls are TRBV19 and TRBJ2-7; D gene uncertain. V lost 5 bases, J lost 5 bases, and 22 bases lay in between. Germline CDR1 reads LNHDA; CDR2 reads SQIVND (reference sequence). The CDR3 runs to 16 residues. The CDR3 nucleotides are TGTGCCAGTAGTCCAAGCTTGGTGGAGTACAGCGACGAGCAGTACTTC. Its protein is CASSPSLVEYSDEQYF.

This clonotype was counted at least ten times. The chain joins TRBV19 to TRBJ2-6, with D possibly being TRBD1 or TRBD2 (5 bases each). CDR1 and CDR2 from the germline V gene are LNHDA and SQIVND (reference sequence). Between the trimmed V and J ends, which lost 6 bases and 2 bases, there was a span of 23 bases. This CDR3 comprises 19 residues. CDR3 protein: CASSNNWGTVFTGANVLTF. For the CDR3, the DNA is TGTGCCAGTAGCAACAATTGGGGGACGGTTTTTACTGGGGCCAACGTCCTGACTTTC.

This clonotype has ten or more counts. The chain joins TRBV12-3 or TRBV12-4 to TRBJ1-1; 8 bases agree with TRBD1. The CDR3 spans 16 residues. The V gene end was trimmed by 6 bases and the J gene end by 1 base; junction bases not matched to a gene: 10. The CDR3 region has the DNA TGTGCCAGCAGGAAAAGTGACAGGGGTCAGAACACTGAAGCTTTCTTT. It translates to CASRKSDRGQNTEAFF.

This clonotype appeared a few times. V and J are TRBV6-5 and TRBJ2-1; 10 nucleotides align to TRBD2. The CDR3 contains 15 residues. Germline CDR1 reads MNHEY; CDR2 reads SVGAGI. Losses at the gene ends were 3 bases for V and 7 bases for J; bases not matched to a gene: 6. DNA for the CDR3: TGTGCCAGCAGTTATGAGCGGGGGGGCCTAAATGAGCAGTTCTTC. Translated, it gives CASSYERGGLNEQFF.

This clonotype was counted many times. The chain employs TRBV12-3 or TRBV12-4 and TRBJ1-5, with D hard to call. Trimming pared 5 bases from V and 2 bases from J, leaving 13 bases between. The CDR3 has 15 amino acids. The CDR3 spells CASSPHLGGNQPQHF. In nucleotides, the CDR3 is TGTGCCAGCAGTCCTCACCTTGGGGGCAATCAGCCCCAGCATTTT.

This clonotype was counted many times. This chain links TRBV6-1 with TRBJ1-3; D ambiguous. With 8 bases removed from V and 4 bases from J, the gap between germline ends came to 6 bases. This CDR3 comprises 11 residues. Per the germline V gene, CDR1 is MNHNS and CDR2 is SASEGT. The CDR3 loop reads CASWEGNTIYF. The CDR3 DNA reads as TGTGCCAGCTGGGAGGGAAACACCATATATTTT.

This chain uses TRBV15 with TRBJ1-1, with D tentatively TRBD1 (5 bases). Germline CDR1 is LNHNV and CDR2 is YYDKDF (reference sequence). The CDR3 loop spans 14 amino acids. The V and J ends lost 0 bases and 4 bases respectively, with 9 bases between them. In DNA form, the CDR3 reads TGTGCCACCAGCAGAGATTCTGGGGGCACTGAAGCTTTCTTT. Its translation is CATSRDSGGTEAFF. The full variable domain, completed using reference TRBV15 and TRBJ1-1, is DAMVIQNPRYQVTQFGKPVTLSCSQTLNHNVMYWYQQKSSQAPKLLFHYYDKDFNNEADTPDNFQSRRPNTSFCFLDIRSPGLGDTAMYLCATSRDSGGTEAFFGQGTRLTVV.

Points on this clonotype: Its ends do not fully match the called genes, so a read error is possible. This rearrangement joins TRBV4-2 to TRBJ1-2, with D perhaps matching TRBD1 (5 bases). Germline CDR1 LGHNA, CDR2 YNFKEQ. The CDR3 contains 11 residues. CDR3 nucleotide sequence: TGTGCCAGCAGCCAAGATCAGGACACCATCTTC. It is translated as CASSQDQDTIF.

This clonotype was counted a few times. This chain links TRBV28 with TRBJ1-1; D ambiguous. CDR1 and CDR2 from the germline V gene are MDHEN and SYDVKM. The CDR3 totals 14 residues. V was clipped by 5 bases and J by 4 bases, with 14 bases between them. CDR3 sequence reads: CASSPLPRGTEAFF. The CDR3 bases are TGTGCCAGCAGTCCCCTCCCACGGGGCACTGAAGCTTTCTTT.

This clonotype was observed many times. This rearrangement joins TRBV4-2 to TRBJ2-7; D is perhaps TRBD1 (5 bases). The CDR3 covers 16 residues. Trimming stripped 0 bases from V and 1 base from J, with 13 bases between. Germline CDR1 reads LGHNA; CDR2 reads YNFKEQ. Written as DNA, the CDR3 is TGTGCCAGCAGCCAAGATGAAAGGGGCAGATCCTACGAGCAGTACTTC. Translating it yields CASSQDERGRSYEQYF.